Presented here are 20 T cell receptor beta chains from one specimen sequenced in a study of identifying expanded T cells in peripheral blood. TCRdb's copy holds only in-frame clones and misses some; the assay was immunoSEQ multiplex PCR. This sample has some 90,000 clones, with more than 75% found just once. The sample consisted of blood. The receptors here all came from a person aged 18 to 70 in good health.

CDR3: CASSPTDGVYGYTF. The CDR3 region has the DNA TGTGCCAGCAGCCCTACGGACGGAGTCTATGGCTACACCTTC. This chain links TRBV6-1 with TRBJ1-2; D uncertain. Germline lookup yields CDR1 MNHNS and CDR2 SASEGT. The CDR3 contains 14 residues. V was pared by 6 bases and J by 4 bases, with 15 bases between.

The chain has TRBV19 and TRBJ2-3; D is unresolved. Trimming removed 2 bases from V and 6 bases from J, with 18 bases in between. Germline CDR1 and CDR2: LNHDA and SQIVND (reference sequence). The CDR3 is made up of 16 amino acids. The CDR3 loop reads CASSIPLGPTGDTQYF. The CDR3 coding sequence is TGTGCCAGTAGTATACCCCTAGGACCGACTGGGGATACGCAGTATTTT. Full variable domain (rest looked up from reference TRBV19 and TRBJ2-3): DGGITQSPKYLFRKEGQNVTLSCEQNLNHDAMYWYRQDPGQGLRLIYYSQIVNDFQKGDIAEGYSVSREKKESFPLTVTSAQKNPTAFYLCASSIPLGPTGDTQYFGPGTRLTVL.

This clone was seen only a few times. The chain has TRBV27 and TRBJ1-5; the D gene is possibly TRBD1 (6 bases). Germline V gene lookup returns CDR1 MNHEY and CDR2 SMNVEV (reference sequence). This CDR3 comprises 14 residues. V was clipped by 5 bases and J by 11 bases, with 19 bases between them. CDR3 DNA: TGTGCCAGCAGTGAACAGGGTGCAGTGTCGGCCCAGCATTTT. Its protein is CASSEQGAVSAQHF.

The J gene is TRBJ1-3, the V gene TRBV30; D uncertain. Germline V gene sequence: CDR1 GTSNPN, CDR2 SVGIG (reference sequence). CDR3 length: 13 amino acids. Between the trimmed V and J ends, which lost 7 bases and 1 base, there was a span of 11 bases. The chain's CDR3 is CASLGWSGNTIYF. The CDR3, as DNA: TGTGCCTCCTTGGGCTGGTCTGGAAACACCATATATTTT.

The rearrangement joins TRBV15 to TRBJ2-3; D gene uncertain. This CDR3 contains 15 residues. V lost 0 bases, J lost 2 bases, and 9 bases lay in between. In germline, CDR1 is LNHNV, CDR2 YYDKDF (reference sequence). CDR3: CATSRELRITDTQYF. CDR3 DNA: TGTGCCACCAGCAGAGAATTGAGGATCACAGATACGCAGTATTTT.

The V call is TRBV6-6, the J call TRBJ2-7; TRBD2 matches 7 bases. Germline values: CDR1 MNHNY, CDR2 SVGAGI (reference sequence). The trim removed 8 bases at V and 0 bases at J, leaving 13 bases unmatched. The CDR3 runs 16 residues. CDR3 protein: CASRDPRTRYSYEQYF. CDR3 DNA sequence: TGTGCCAGCCGCGACCCCAGGACTAGATACTCCTACGAGCAGTACTTC.

CDR3 amino acids: CASSLGGIPFYEQYF. DNA of the CDR3: TGTGCCAGCAGCTTGGGGGGCATACCCTTCTACGAGCAGTACTTC. This chain links TRBV5-4 with TRBJ2-7; the D gene is possibly TRBD1 (5 bases). From germline, CDR1 is SGHNT and CDR2 YYREEE (reference sequence). This CDR3 contains 15 residues. V was pared by 0 bases and J by 3 bases, with 13 bases between.

This chain joins TRBV7-2 and TRBJ2-1; either TRBD1 or TRBD2 may fit D (6 bases each). CDR1 and CDR2 (germline): SGHTA, FQGNSA. V was pared by 3 bases and J by 4 bases, with 10 bases between. The CDR3 extends over 14 amino acids. CDR3 in DNA: TGTGCCAGCAGCTTTGGGGGGCCGTACAATGAGCAGTTCTTC. Protein product: CASSFGGPYNEQFF.

In DNA, the CDR3 is TGCAGCGTTGTTGCGGACTCTGGAAACACCATATATTTT. It codes for CSVVADSGNTIYF. This chain joins TRBV29-1 and TRBJ1-3; D gene ambiguous. CDR1 is SQVTM, CDR2 ANQGSEA, per germline. The V end lost 4 bases, the J end lost 0 bases, and 7 bases lay between the germline ends. This CDR3 comprises 13 residues.

This clone appeared a single time. The rearrangement joins TRBV29-1 to TRBJ1-1, with D perhaps matching TRBD1 (5 bases). CDR1 is SQVTM, CDR2 ANQGSEA, per germline. The CDR3 totals 12 residues. Trimming cost V 0 bases and J 3 bases, with 5 bases left between them. CDR3 coding DNA: TGCAGCGTTGAAGAGGGGGACACTGAAGCTTTCTTT. It specifies CSVEEGDTEAFF.

This clone was seen a few times. The rearrangement uses TRBV10-2 and TRBJ2-2, with TRBD1 identical over 9 bases. Germline loops: CDR1 WSHSY, CDR2 SAAADI. The CDR3 consists of 16 residues. Losses at the gene ends were 5 bases for V and 8 bases for J; bases not matched to a gene: 12. CDR3 sequence: CASSPGQGNHRGELFF. The CDR3 bases are TGCGCCAGCAGTCCCGGACAGGGGAATCACCGTGGGGAGCTGTTTTTT.

The chain has TRBV7-2 and TRBJ1-2, with 8 bases identical to TRBD1. CDR1 is SGHTA, CDR2 FQGNSA, per germline. CDR3 length equals 12 residues. Trimming took 6 bases from V and 8 from J; bases not matched to a gene: 5. The DNA for the CDR3 is TGTGCCAGCAGTAGGACAGGGACCGGCTACACCTTC. It is translated as CASSRTGTGYTF.

This chain uses TRBV4-3 with TRBJ2-1, with 10 bases fitting TRBD1. V shed 1 base and J 10 bases; nucleotides not matched to a gene: 7. The CDR3 is made up of 15 amino acids. CDR1 is LGHNA and CDR2 is YSLEER in the germline V gene. CDR3 sequence reads: CASSQASTGGEEQFF. The CDR3 DNA is TGCGCCAGCAGCCAAGCTTCGACAGGGGGCGAGGAGCAGTTCTTC.

The J gene is TRBJ2-7, the V gene TRBV4-2; TRBD1 matches 9 bases. The length of the CDR3 is 17 residues. In germline, CDR1 is LGHNA, CDR2 YNFKEQ. V shed 4 bases and J 2 bases; nucleotides not matched to a gene: 12. This chain's CDR3 is CASSRPGQGGEPYEQYF. The DNA for the CDR3 is TGTGCCAGCAGCCGTCCGGGACAGGGTGGGGAACCCTACGAGCAGTACTTC.

V and J are TRBV15 and TRBJ2-3; D remains ambiguous. Germline V CDR1 and CDR2: LNHNV, YYDKDF (reference sequence). This CDR3 has 16 amino acids. With 5 bases removed from V and 0 bases from J, the gap between germline ends came to 15 bases. The CDR3 spells CATSPKSGFSTDTQYF. The CDR3 coding sequence is TGTGCCACCAGCCCTAAAAGTGGCTTTAGCACAGATACGCAGTATTTT.

This chain connects TRBV5-6 to TRBJ2-3; TRBD1 is a possible D gene (6 bases). CDR1 and CDR2 from the germline V gene are SGHDT and YYEEEE. The CDR3 is 16 amino acids. Trimming took off 1 base at V and 6 bases at J, with 18 bases between the two ends. The DNA for the CDR3 is TGTGCCAGCAGCTTGAGGTGGACAGTTCCGCGGGATACGCAGTATTTT. This encodes CASSLRWTVPRDTQYF.

This clone was counted between two and nine times. The V and J genes are TRBV9 and TRBJ1-2, with 7 bases that match TRBD1. Germline V gives CDR1 SGDLS, CDR2 YYNGEE. The length of the CDR3 is 15 residues. Unmatched junction bases numbered 11, after V lost 6 bases and J lost 3 bases. The CDR3 loop reads CASTQTTGRHYGYTF. The CDR3 DNA follows: TGTGCCAGCACCCAAACGACAGGGAGGCACTATGGCTACACCTTC.

The chain carries TRBV9 and TRBJ2-2; D is ambiguous. Trimming removed 0 bases at V and 6 bases at J, with 6 bases between. Germline CDR1 reads SGDLS; CDR2 reads YYNGEE. The CDR3 totals 13 residues. CDR3 sequence reads: CASSVGPPGELFF. The CDR3, as DNA: TGTGCCAGCAGCGTAGGTCCCCCCGGGGAGCTGTTTTTT.

The chain recombines TRBV2 with TRBJ2-2; no clear D. The CDR3 sequence is 13 residues long. The V gene's germline CDR1 is SNHLY and CDR2 FYNNEI. The ends were cut back, 8 bases at V and 0 bases at J, with 7 bases in the middle. The CDR3 loop reads CASGYPNTGELFF. The CDR3 DNA reads TGTGCCAGCGGCTACCCGAACACCGGGGAGCTGTTTTTT.

The chain joins TRBV9 to TRBJ1-6; TRBD1 aligns across 9 bases. The CDR3 totals 17 residues. V dropped 0 bases and J dropped 2; count of bases not matched to a gene: 3. Germline V gene data show CDR1 as SGDLS and CDR2 as YYNGEE. CDR3: CASSVGGTGTYNSPLHF. As DNA, the CDR3 is TGTGCCAGCAGCGTAGGAGGGACAGGGACCTATAATTCACCCCTCCACTTT.